This TCR beta chain was profiled in a study of CXCR4 blockade with PD-1 therapy in pancreatic cancer. Regarding the study as a whole: Tumor clonality averaged roughly 0.15 versus 0.05 in healthy blood, not predicting survival.

Germline V gene lookup returns CDR1 MDHEN and CDR2 SYDVKM. The CDR3 covers 12 residues. The ends were cut back, 7 bases at V and 5 bases at J, with 8 bases in the middle. TCRdb's copy holds only in-frame clones and misses some; the assay was immunoSEQ multiplex PCR. The table includes 8,700 or so clones, roughly 50% detected once. This clone has just one count. Its antigen is undetermined. The rearrangement links TRBV28 to TRBJ1-4, with D tentatively TRBD1 (5 bases). This receptor was obtained from a human donor with pancreatic ductal adenocarcinoma. Sequencing was performed on tumor tissue. The CDR3 loop is CASTAGNEKLFF. The CDR3 nucleotides read TGTGCCAGCACTGCAGGGAATGAAAAACTGTTTTTT.